This T cell receptor (beta chain) was observed in a study of T-cell memory formation after mild COVID-19. In this sample, this clonotype turned up a few times. As yet, its antigen is unknown. TCR alpha and TCR beta cDNA libraries with sample barcodes and UMIs came from 5'RACE using constant-segment primers. Each CDR3 protein gets one entry after TCRdb re-called the 5' RACE reads with MiXCR. Altogether 500,000 to 550,000 distinct CDR3 sequences are present, roughly 20% being singletons, with the ten largest covering under 15%. Study-wide findings and caveats: The study detected some responding clones in pre-infection memory, suggesting cross-reactive memory joined.

This receptor was taken from an adult woman who had mild COVID-19 (a few samples of this study predate the infection). Cell type and time point are not known. Sequenced input: PBMCs or a T cell subset sorted from them (not recorded which).

In DNA, the CDR3 is TGTGCCAGCAGGGGGGGACGGAATAATTCACCCCTCCACTTT. Translated, it gives CASRGGRNNSPLHF. The chain links TRBV6-5 to TRBJ1-6, with a weak D call TRBD1 (5 bases). V lost 6 bases and J 5 bases, leaving 11 bases between the germline ends. The V gene's germline CDR1 is MNHEY and CDR2 SVGAGI. This CDR3 contains 14 residues.